The clone carrying this T cell receptor beta chain was seen many times. Its antigen is currently unknown. CDR1 and CDR2 (germline): SGHTA, FQGNSA. The ends were cut back, 7 bases at V and 2 bases at J, with 17 bases in the middle. CDR3 size: 15 residues. In TCRdb, the reads were re-called with MiXCR into one record per CDR3 protein. The data hold about 740,000 distinct CDR3 sequences, with roughly 35% observed a single time. The sample comes from a study of T cell repertoires in cytomegalovirus infection. The overall study: Through public TCR beta signatures, both CMV infection and matching HLA type were indicated. Study-wide results and limits: Cumulative public TCR beta family frequency identified carriers of CMV plus the relevant HLA. The ex vivo response was dominated by HLA-C-restricted CMV-specific TCR beta clonotypes.

This chain joins TRBV7-2 and TRBJ1-2, with D perhaps matching TRBD1 (5 bases). This clonotype was obtained from a human donor in good health (CMV status not recorded). Some clones in this sample may be carry-over from other donors' samples. Specimen: PBMCs. This chain's CDR3 is CASTAGGRGNYGYTF. As DNA, the CDR3 is TGTGCCAGCACTGCGGGTGGTCGGGGGAACTATGGCTACACCTTC.